The following is a T cell receptor (beta chain) sequence with its context. Its antigen is not identified. Since the CDR3 does not end with the conserved phenylalanine or tryptophan, this likely comes from a read error. Bulk tissue was left unsorted, and RNA and DNA were co-extracted from roughly 20-30 mg of it. The CDR3 consists of 13 residues. Germline assignment: CDR1 MNHEY and CDR2 SVGEGT. This sample is drawn from a study of tumor-infiltrating lymphocytes in primary liver carcinoma. Background on the study: Sequencing of the samples generated roughly 3.65 to 8 million productive TCRbeta reads, with similar yields across tissue types. Study observations and caveats: Tumor-adjacent and tumor-blood pairs displayed less overlap than did pairs of tumor regions.

With a constant-region primer, TCR beta cDNA was made from approximately 500 ng of total RNA. Construction of TCR beta libraries relied on three successive nested multiplex PCR rounds employing slightly modified ARM-PCR. The study ran its first two PCR rounds for around 10 cycles each, using TRBV1-TRBV30 forward primers and a C-beta reverse primer. TCRdb itself ran the multiplex PCR reads through MiXCR, one entry per CDR3 protein. Of 35,000 to 40,000 distinct CDR3 sequences listed, approximately 82% were seen once; the top ten hold more than 35%. This chain connects TRBV6-2 or TRBV6-3 to TRBJ2-2; a weak D match, TRBD1 (5 bases). Material: tumor-adjacent normal liver tissue. The clonotype originates from a man in his forties with primary liver carcinoma and hepatitis B virus infection. The CDR3 reads CVSSVGDTGELFL. DNA for the CDR3: TGTGTCAGCAGCGTAGGGGACACCGGGGAGCTGTTTCTT.